The subject of this entry is one T cell receptor beta chain. The antigen remains unidentified. The germline CDR1 and CDR2 sequences are LNHDA and SQIVND (reference sequence). The CDR3 runs to 17 residues. Trimming shortened V by 6 bases and J by 1 base, and 16 bases separated the two germline ends. The PCR was carried out with 60 Vbeta primers and 13 Jbeta primers. Generated by immunoSEQ multiplex PCR, the TCRdb table keeps only in-frame clones and is missing some. Of about 94,000 clones listed, around 66% are singletons. This record comes from a study of cytomegalovirus exposure and HLA in healthy donors. The study's findings and limits: In a later analysis, donors in an Asian-associated ancestry cluster reportedly had fewer N-insertions in productive TCRs than the cohort mean.

The chain employs TRBV19 and TRBJ2-6; D call uncertain. The clonotype comes from a man aged 25 to 45 in good health and CMV-seronegative. Sequencing used PBMCs. The chain's CDR3 is CASSLYAMVSGANVLTF. CDR3 sequence (DNA): TGTGCCAGTAGCCTATACGCGATGGTATCTGGGGCCAACGTCCTGACTTTC.